This T cell receptor (beta chain) was identified in a study of T-cell memory formation after mild COVID-19 (dated by TCRdb to about 2021). For context, the study as a whole: Most TCR sequence clusters were specific to one of the two donors. In a couple of donors, T-cell clones that expanded and contracted after mild COVID-19 were followed by sequencing TCRalpha and TCRbeta repertoires longitudinally. The cohort comprised two young, previously healthy adult volunteers, one female and one male. The paper's findings and limits, for the study overall: Clones that contracted from day 15 to 85 showed balanced CD4/CD8 phenotypes, whereas a second wave of clones that expanded from day 15 to 37 leaned towards CD4+. SARS-CoV-2 specificity was not confirmed for the second-wave clones peaking on day 37. The detection of some responding clones in pre-infection memory suggests that pre-existing cross-reactive memory T cells joined the SARS-CoV-2 response. Contracting CD4+ clones turned up mainly in the CM and EM memory subsets, whereas EMRA was where CD8+ clones were enriched. Only a couple of mild cases were covered by the study, and larger cohorts that include severe cases with pre-infection samples were considered necessary.

This clonotype was seen a few times. This receptor's antigen is unknown. Base qualities were left out, and no much larger clone turns up one base away. Sequencing was carried out with an Illumina NovaSeq 6000. Using 5'RACE with constant-segment primers, TCRalpha and TCRbeta cDNA libraries were constructed, with sample barcodes and unique molecular identifiers added in the process. Trizol reagent was used to extract RNA from every sample. Amplification of the libraries took two PCR steps, and the second step added a second sample barcode plus Illumina TruSeq adapters. Libraries were sequenced on an Illumina NovaSeq with 2 x 150 bp paired-end reads. The authors' pipeline ran thus. Reads were demultiplexed and collapsed into UMI-guided consensus sequences with migec v1.2.7. Using mixcr v2.1.11, UMI consensuses were aligned to TRA and TRB V and J templates and then assembled into clonotypes. Clonotypes were classified as expanded or contracted when called significant by both edgeR and NoisET, with noise models trained on biological replicates. For edgeR calls, the cutoffs were a false discovery rate-adjusted p below 0.01 and a log2 fold-change threshold of 1. PCA with hierarchical clustering of max-normalized trajectories of the 1000 most abundant clonotypes was used as exploratory dynamics analysis. Separately sequenced CD4+ and CD8+ repertoires were used to assign a CD4 or CD8 phenotype to each responding clone. TCRdb reworked the public reads: Q25 trimming with fastp, MiXCR clone assembly, productive beta chains retained. A single entry per CDR3 protein holds the most common genes and DNA from its merged rows. The V and J calls and clone size are TCRdb's, not the authors'. The sample table lists around 470,000 distinct CDR3 sequences, 20% of them with a count of one. The ten largest clones capture about 8.8% of the sample.

V gives up 5 bases and J gives up 6 bases, and the segment between their germline ends measures 13 bases. The CDR3 has 14 amino acids, counting the end cysteine and phenylalanine. Only CDR3 DNA is held: 42 bases, read in frame from base 1. PBMCs were isolated by Ficoll-Paque density gradient centrifugation. The rearranged chain carries TRBV12-3 or TRBV12-4 and TRBJ2-2, with no confident D gene call. This clonotype was obtained from an adult woman who had mild COVID-19 (a few samples of this study predate the infection). The sample titles of this study are shuffled in the database, so cell type and time point are left out; the donor was told from shared clones. Sequences were obtained from PBMCs or a T cell subset sorted from them (not recorded which). For the CDR3, the sequence is CASSPFKSAGELFF. DNA sequence: TGTGCCAGCAGTCCTTTCAAGTCCGCCGGGGAGCTGTTTTTT.